This T cell receptor beta chain originates from a study of T cell responses to AZD1222 COVID-19 vaccine (dated by TCRdb to the early 2020s). Study-wide context: AZD1222 recipients with second doses at about 4 weeks or about 12 weeks were pooled, because spike-specific TCR depth and breadth did not differ between schedules. TCR sequencing was performed for roughly 250 trial participants, of whom some 200 were given two doses of AZD1222 and 26 were given two doses of MenACWY control vaccine. Trial participants were enrolled into age subgroups of 18-55, 56-69 and 70-plus years, which contained 148, 28 and 57 TCR-sequenced participants, respectively.

As regards this clone: The antigen this receptor binds is unknown. Nothing much larger sits one base from this clone, and base qualities are not available.

Paper-wide results and their limitations: Only five or six AZD1222 recipients were SARS-CoV-2 seropositive at baseline, limiting conclusions about previously exposed vaccinees. The 56-69-year group was small, and its depth increase did not reach significance, likely because of low power. After two AZD1222 doses, spike-specific TCR breadth and depth were significantly higher than at day 0 and than in MenACWY recipients. Because no day 14 peak-response samples were available, repertoires were characterized only after the peak T cell response. Participants were mostly white British, with more females than males. The authors suggested clonal diversity may have been underestimated. The whole spike protein was spanned by vaccine-associated CD4 TCRs, and dominant responses were seen in regions 160-218 and 743-854. Reportedly, almost half of the unique spike-specific TCRs recognized epitopes lying outside the regions that are mutated in the B.1.351 and B.1.1.7 variants.

This specimen's time point label, interpreted: baseline before first vaccination. Samples from vaccinated people were obtained from the UK trials COV001 and COV002, which included a single-blind randomized controlled phase 2/3 trial of AZD1222 (ChAdOx1 nCoV-19) in healthy adults. Trial participant PBMC samples were collected at day 0 and day 28 after the second dose for TCRbeta chain sequencing. The CDR3 regions of human TCRbeta chains were analyzed by immunosequencing. The published analysis was carried out like this. Repertoire TCRs were matched against a reference library of SARS-CoV-2-specific TCRs generated with the MIRA antigen-specificity platform. Breadth meant the fraction of unique TCRs that were SARS-CoV-2-associated, whereas depth meant the fraction of total T cells that were SARS-CoV-2-associated. Each spike-specific TCR was assigned to its reactive spike region and to a CD4 or CD8 class using the MIRA data. Log10-transformed breadth and depth values were compared by one-way ANOVA with Sidak's multiple comparisons tests. The table was pulled from immuneACCESS by TCRdb, which kept in-frame rearrangements only. Such tables lose some clones; where checked, under half of the loss comes from unresolved V genes, and the rest has no known cause. V and J calls and clone size are those listed in that table; D and trimming were worked out from the DNA. The sample yields 83,000 or so clones; around 86% were counted once. The ten largest clones represent 8.7% of the sample.

This receptor was taken from an adult in good health. Sequenced material: peripheral blood, taken on day 0 of AZD1222 vaccination.

The CDR3 here reads CASSVVPSGGAGDTQYF. The sequence in DNA is TGTGCCAGCAGCGTAGTTCCTAGCGGGGGGGCCGGAGATACGCAGTATTTT. The V and J segments used are TRBV9 and TRBJ2-3, with 12 bases in between that match TRBD2. CDR1 and CDR2 were assigned from the germline V gene as SGDLS and YYNGEE. Inclusive of the bounding cysteine and phenylalanine, the CDR3 is 17 residues long. Left in the record is the CDR3 DNA by itself, 51 bases read in frame from the first base. Trimming removed 0 bases from V and 5 bases from J; the gene matches leave 7 bases unexplained.